This TCR beta chain originates from a study of human T cells and chemical hapten exposure. Whole-study context: TCR yields differed between samples (mainly from small differences in pooled library volume). Broader study findings: There was alopecia in the donors, so their immune response may differ from that of healthy people. There was a positive correlation between PT1 expanded TCR counts and patch test score. Expanded TCRs created a significantly greater count of big CDR3 similarity clusters than controls did.

Regarding time point: patch test 2, 6 weeks after DPC sensitization. Treatment in this sample: therapeutic diphenylcyclopropenone sensitization with weekly scalp DPC. Points on this clonotype: Its antigen remains unidentified.

MiXCR was run by TCRdb on the RACE reads, yielding one entry per CDR3 protein. The sample has around 360,000 distinct CDR3 sequences, just under 6.5% seen once. This TCR was recovered from a woman aged 18-29 years with alopecia areata. Some clones in this sample may be carry-over from other donors' samples. This specimen consisted of whole blood, obtained in connection with sensitization to the hapten diphenylcyclopropenone (DPC).

CDR3 amino acids: CASSYGQFNSGANVLTF. The CDR3 nucleotides are TGCGCCAGCAGCTACGGACAGTTTAACTCTGGGGCCAACGTCCTGACTTTC. The V gene is TRBV4-3, the J gene TRBJ2-6, with a possible D match to TRBD1 (6 bases). Trimming left V 5 bases short and J 0 bases short, with 14 bases between. This CDR3 comprises 17 residues. Germline loops: CDR1 LGHNA, CDR2 YSLEER.